These 2 T cell receptor beta chains came from one sample sequenced in a study of cytomegalovirus exposure and HLA in healthy donors. With 60 Vbeta and 13 Jbeta primers, the PCR was carried out. Method: immunoSEQ multiplex PCR; TCRdb's copy keeps in-frame clones and lacks some. This sample has more than 90,000 clones; about 72% occur once, and the top ten carry roughly 15%. The sequenced sample consisted of PBMCs. Every receptor here comes from a man aged 45-65 years in good health and CMV-seropositive.

This clone was observed a few times. V is TRBV9 and J is TRBJ2-3; D is unclear. Trimming cost V 1 base and J 0 bases, with 3 bases left between them. The CDR3 runs 13 residues. Germline CDR1 and CDR2: SGDLS and YYNGEE. CDR3 region: CASSVLSTDTQYF. DNA for the CDR3: TGTGCCAGCAGCGTACTAAGCACAGATACGCAGTATTTT. Full variable domain (remainder filled in from reference TRBV9 and TRBJ2-3): DSGVTQTPKHLITATGQRVTLRCSPRSGDLSVYWYQQSLDQGLQFLIQYYNGEERAKGNILERFSAQQFPDLHSELNLSSLELGDSALYFCASSVLSTDTQYFGPGTRLTVL.

J is TRBJ1-3 and V is TRBV7-9; D unclear. The CDR3 extends over 16 amino acids. Germline V gives CDR1 SEHNR, CDR2 FQNEAQ (reference sequence). Trimming left V 1 base short and J 4 bases short, with 14 bases between. CDR3 nucleotide sequence: TGTGCCAGCAGCTTAGGTTTCAGGATGTTCGGAAACACCATATATTTT. It translates to CASSLGFRMFGNTIYF.